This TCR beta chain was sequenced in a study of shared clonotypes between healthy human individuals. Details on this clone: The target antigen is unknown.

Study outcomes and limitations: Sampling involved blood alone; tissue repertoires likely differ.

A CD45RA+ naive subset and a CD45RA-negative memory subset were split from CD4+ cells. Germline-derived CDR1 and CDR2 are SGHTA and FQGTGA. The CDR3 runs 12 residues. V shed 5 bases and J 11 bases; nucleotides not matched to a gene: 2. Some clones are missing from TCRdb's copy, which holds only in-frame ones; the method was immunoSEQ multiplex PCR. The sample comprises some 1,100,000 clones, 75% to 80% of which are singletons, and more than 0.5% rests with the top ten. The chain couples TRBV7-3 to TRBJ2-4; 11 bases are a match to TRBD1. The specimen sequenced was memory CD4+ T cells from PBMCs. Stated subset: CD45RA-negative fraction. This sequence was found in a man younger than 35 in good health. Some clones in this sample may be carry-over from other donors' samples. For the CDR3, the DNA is TGTGCCAGCAGCCCGGGACAGGGGGTTCAGTACTTC. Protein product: CASSPGQGVQYF.